The present entry profiles one T cell receptor (beta chain) with its context. How the authors handled the data: Reference gene primer amplification gave nucleated cell count estimates. This table comes from immunoSEQ multiplex PCR, and its TCRdb copy is limited to in-frame clones, with some not included. The V and J calls and clone size come from that table; D and trimming were worked out from the DNA. The sample contains about 320,000 clones, 65% to 85% of which appear only once. Germline CDR1 DFQATT, CDR2 SNEGSKA (reference sequence). V shed 3 bases and J 7 bases; nucleotides not matched to a gene: 6. The CDR3 runs to 14 residues. The data stem from a study of blood T cell repertoires in COVID-19. Study context: There were acute and convalescent COVID-19 samples, and they came from the United States, Italy and Spain. T cells, B-cell-depleted T cells, or PBMCs provided the cDNA or gDNA that served as material.

The sequenced sample was peripheral blood. This TCR was sampled from a woman aged 45-59 years with acute or convalescent COVID-19. This rearrangement joins TRBV20-1 to TRBJ2-1, with 10 bases fitting TRBD2. This CDR3 reads CSASASSGRNEQFF. The CDR3 DNA follows: TGCAGTGCTAGTGCTTCTAGCGGGAGAAATGAGCAGTTCTTC.